A single sample is the source of the 29 T cell receptor beta chains below, sequenced in a study of blood T cell repertoires in COVID-19. Libraries were prepared by immunoSEQ multiplex PCR; TCRdb keeps only in-frame clonotypes and omits some of them. Counted here are under 150,000 clones, more than 60% occurring once; the ten biggest clones make up around 9.5%. Sequencing used peripheral blood. The receptors stem from a woman in her forties or fifties with active or convalescent COVID-19.

The rearrangement uses TRBV6-2 or TRBV6-3 and TRBJ2-7; weak D call: TRBD2 (6 bases). This CDR3 is built from 14 residues. The V and J ends lost 0 bases and 5 bases respectively, with 11 bases between them. Germline CDR1 MNHEY, CDR2 SVGEGT. For the CDR3, the DNA is TGTGCCAGCAGTTACTCGACCGGGAGCCACGAGCAGTACTTC. It codes for CASSYSTGSHEQYF.

This rearrangement joins TRBV28 to TRBJ1-2, with D maybe TRBD1 (5 bases). The CDR3 covers 16 residues. CDR1 MDHEN and CDR2 SYDVKM come from the germline V gene. Trimming left V 6 bases short and J 2 bases short, with 19 bases between. Written as DNA, the CDR3 is TGTGCCAGCAGAATAGCCCCGGGGGATAAGAACTATGGCTACACCTTC. Translation gives CASRIAPGDKNYGYTF.

This clone is labeled medium-sized. The chain is built from TRBV7-2 and TRBJ1-2; D is ambiguous. Trimming stripped 2 bases from V and 6 bases from J, with 13 bases between. Germline V gives CDR1 SGHTA, CDR2 FQGNSA. There are 14 residues in the CDR3. This CDR3 reads CASSLSSRENGYTF. The CDR3 bases are TGTGCCAGCAGCTTATCAAGTCGGGAAAATGGCTACACCTTC.

The table lists this clone with a few counts. The J gene is TRBJ1-3, the V gene TRBV3-1 (or the pseudogene TRBV3-2); 7 positions match TRBD1. CDR3 length equals 15 residues. Germline trimming cut 4 bases from V and 3 bases from J; bases unmatched to any gene: 6. CDR1 and CDR2 (germline): LGHDT, YNNKEL (reference sequence). CDR3 sequence (DNA): TGTGCCAGCAGCCTACAGACAGGGATTGGAAACACCATATATTTT. It yields the protein CASSLQTGIGNTIYF.

This rearrangement joins TRBV6-5 to TRBJ1-2; D ambiguous. V was trimmed by 0 bases and J by 0 bases, leaving 11 bases between them. The germline V gene encodes CDR1 MNHEY and CDR2 SVGAGI. The CDR3 has 16 amino acids. The CDR3 DNA reads TGTGCCAGCAGTTACTCCTCGGGAGGCGCTAACTATGGCTACACCTTC. Translated, it gives CASSYSSGGANYGYTF.

This rearrangement joins TRBV28 to TRBJ2-3; TRBD2 aligns across 10 bases. CDR3 size: 15 residues. V trimming: 10 bases; J trimming: 3 bases; junction bases outside the gene matches: 10. Germline values: CDR1 MDHEN, CDR2 SYDVKM. For the CDR3, the DNA is TGTGCCACCGAAACGGAGCGGGGGGGGACAGATACGCAGTATTTT. It encodes CATETERGGTDTQYF. The variable domain in full, with the rest retrieved from reference TRBV28 and TRBJ2-3, is DVKVTQSSRYLVKRTGEKVFLECVQDMDHENMFWYRQDPGLGLRLIYFSYDVKMKEKGDIPEGYSVSREKKERFSLILESASTNQTSMYLCATETERGGTDTQYFGPGTRLTVL.

This chain uses TRBV5-5 with TRBJ2-5; D is perhaps TRBD2 (6 bases). Germline V lookup: CDR1 SGHKS, CDR2 YYEKEE (reference sequence). V was pared by 9 bases and J by 2 bases, with 11 bases between. The CDR3 is 12 amino acids. CDR3 amino acids: CATGREQETQYF. In DNA, the CDR3 is TGTGCCACGGGGCGGGAACAAGAGACCCAGTACTTC.

The V and J genes are TRBV6-2 or TRBV6-3 and TRBJ1-1; D is perhaps TRBD1 (5 bases). Germline V gene lookup returns CDR1 MNHEY and CDR2 SVGEGT. V shed 5 bases and J shed 7 bases, with 11 bases lying between them. The CDR3 has 12 residues. This CDR3 is CASSPRQIEAFF. CDR3 nucleotide sequence: TGTGCCAGCAGTCCCCGACAGATTGAAGCTTTCTTT.

The chain links TRBV3-1 (or the pseudogene TRBV3-2) to TRBJ2-7; perhaps TRBD2 as D (7 bases). The CDR3 contains 13 residues. V lost 4 bases, J lost 4 bases, and 11 bases lay in between. Germline V gene data show CDR1 as LGHDT and CDR2 as YNNKEL (reference sequence). DNA for the CDR3: TGTGCCAGCAGCCGAGGGGGGGGGTACGAGCAGTACTTC. As protein: CASSRGGGYEQYF.

The chain couples TRBV5-3 to TRBJ1-5; the D is unclear. TRBV5-3 is an ORF, and what it does is uncertain. The CDR3 is made up of 16 amino acids. The V end lost 4 bases, the J end lost 7 bases, and 21 bases lay between the germline ends. The CDR3 loop reads CARSPDIPPGYQPQHF. The CDR3 coding sequence is TGTGCCAGAAGCCCCGACATTCCGCCGGGGTACCAGCCCCAGCATTTT.

The sample holds many counts of this clone. V is TRBV7-3 and J is TRBJ2-7; the match to TRBD2 covers 8 bases. With 5 bases clipped from V and 0 bases from J, the junction kept 3 bases outside the gene matches. CDR3 length equals 14 residues. Germline V gene sequence: CDR1 SGHTA, CDR2 FQGTGA. This chain's CDR3 is CASSTSGGSYEQYF. The CDR3 nucleotides are TGTGCCAGCAGCACCAGCGGGGGCTCCTACGAGCAGTACTTC.

This clone was recorded only once. The V gene is TRBV11-3, the J gene TRBJ2-1; the match to TRBD2 covers 15 bases. The CDR3 covers 17 residues. The germline V gene has CDR1 SGHNT and CDR2 YENEEA. After removal of 0 bases from V and 9 bases from J, the junction contained 6 bases not matched to a gene. For the CDR3, the DNA is TGTGCCAGCAGCTTAGATATGGGGACTAGCGGGAGGTGTGAGCAGTTCTTC. Its protein product is CASSLDMGTSGRCEQFF.

This chain joins TRBV5-8 and TRBJ2-3; D is unclear. This CDR3 is 14 amino acids long. Trimming took 7 bases from V and 3 from J, leaving 15 bases between them. Germline V CDR1 and CDR2: SGHTS, YDEGEE. The CDR3 sequence is CASSRGPRTDTQYF. CDR3 coding DNA: TGTGCCAGCTCGCGCGGTCCCCGGACAGATACGCAGTATTTT.

The rearrangement joins TRBV7-2 to TRBJ1-1, with 7 bases fitting TRBD1. The CDR3 length is 15 residues. Trimming removed 1 base from V and 2 bases from J; junction bases left unmatched: 4. Germline CDR1 is SGHTA and CDR2 is FQGNSA. The CDR3 sequence: CASSLDRGGNTEAFF. CDR3 coding DNA: TGTGCCAGCAGCTTAGACAGGGGAGGCAACACTGAAGCTTTCTTT.

This clone appeared once. V is TRBV7-2 and J is TRBJ2-7, with D possibly TRBD1 on 6 matching bases. CDR1 is SGHTA and CDR2 is FQGNSA in the germline V gene. This CDR3 is 13 amino acids long. Trimming shortened V by 5 bases and J by 6 bases, and 14 bases separated the two germline ends. CDR3 DNA sequence: TGTGCCAGCAGCGAGGGGGTGGGCCTCGAGCAGTACTTC. Translated, it gives CASSEGVGLEQYF.

The chain uses TRBV7-2 and TRBJ1-6; D gene ambiguous. This CDR3 is built from 16 residues. V was cut by 3 bases and J by 12 bases, with 21 bases left in between. Germline V gene sequence: CDR1 SGHTA, CDR2 FQGNSA. Here the CDR3 DNA reads TGTGCCAGCAGCTTTAGCGTCGGTGGGCTCCGGGGACCCCTCCACTTT. Its translation: CASSFSVGGLRGPLHF.

The DNA for the CDR3 is TGTGCCAGCAGGGGGACAGGGTACGGCGAGCAGTACTTC. This translates into CASRGTGYGEQYF. The V call is TRBV27, the J call TRBJ2-7, with 9 nucleotides matching TRBD1. The J segment lost 6 bases and the V segment lost 6 bases, leaving 6 bases of the junction unmatched. Germline V gene sequence: CDR1 MNHEY, CDR2 SMNVEV (reference sequence). The CDR3 totals 13 residues.

The chain couples TRBV3-1 (or the pseudogene TRBV3-2) to TRBJ2-1; TRBD2 agrees at 12 bases. Germline-derived CDR1 and CDR2 are LGHDT and YNNKEL (reference sequence). The CDR3 sequence is 19 residues long. J was trimmed by 4 bases and V by 3 bases; bases with no gene match: 13. The CDR3 region has the DNA TGTGCCAGCAGCCACACAACTTCACTAGCGGGGGGCACTTACAATGAGCAGTTCTTC. It encodes CASSHTTSLAGGTYNEQFF.

V usage is TRBV6-2 or TRBV6-3 and J usage is TRBJ1-5; maybe TRBD1 (6 bases). The CDR3 spans 16 residues. Germline V CDR1 and CDR2: MNHEY, SVGEGT. The V gene lost 5 bases and the J gene lost 3 bases, with 17 bases spanning the gap. The CDR3 spells CASSQGTDRYNQPQHF. The CDR3 nucleotides are TGTGCCAGCAGTCAGGGGACCGACAGGTACAATCAGCCCCAGCATTTT.

This CDR3 reads CASSEAGNRPLGYTF. The CDR3, as DNA: TGTGCCAGCAGTGAAGCGGGCAACAGACCACTTGGCTACACCTTC. V gene TRBV2 combines with J gene TRBJ1-2, with D hard to call. Germline-derived CDR1 and CDR2 are SNHLY and FYNNEI. This CDR3 is built from 15 residues. V was shortened by 0 bases and J by 7 bases, with 15 bases between the two germline ends.

This clone was seen ten or more times. The chain is built from TRBV2 and TRBJ1-2; tentative D call: TRBD1 (6 bases). V lost 4 bases, J lost 0 bases, and 9 bases lay in between. The CDR3 runs to 14 residues. In germline, CDR1 is SNHLY, CDR2 FYNNEI. CDR3 sequence: CASSGDNTNYGYTF. CDR3 nucleotides: TGTGCCAGCAGTGGGGACAACACTAACTATGGCTACACCTTC.

The chain uses TRBV4-3 and TRBJ2-1; the D gene is possibly TRBD2 (5 bases). The CDR3 has 14 residues. Germline lookup yields CDR1 LGHNA and CDR2 YSLEER. The ends were cut back, 2 bases at V and 4 bases at J, with 9 bases in the middle. The CDR3 sequence is CASSQSQRYNEQFF. The DNA for the CDR3 is TGCGCCAGCAGCCAATCTCAGCGGTACAATGAGCAGTTCTTC.

The chain uses TRBV11-1 and TRBJ2-7, with a tentative D call TRBD1 (6 bases). This CDR3 has 14 residues. CDR1 is SGHAT, CDR2 FQDESV, per germline (reference sequence). V gave up 5 bases and J gave up 2 bases, with 13 bases separating them. CDR3 in DNA: TGTGCCAGCAGCCGGGACAAACCCCCCTACGAGCAGTACTTC. Translated: CASSRDKPPYEQYF.

This chain links TRBV27 with TRBJ1-1; D not resolved. The CDR3 loop spans 14 amino acids. Germline values: CDR1 MNHEY, CDR2 SMNVEV (reference sequence). The V and J ends lost 4 bases and 1 base respectively, with 10 bases between them. The CDR3 sequence is CASSSFMWNTEAFF. The DNA of the CDR3 is TGTGCCAGCAGTTCCTTTATGTGGAACACTGAAGCTTTCTTT.

V gene TRBV6-2 or TRBV6-3 combines with J gene TRBJ2-7; perhaps TRBD2 as D (5 bases). There are 13 residues in the CDR3. V lost 4 bases, J lost 6 bases, and 13 bases lay in between. Germline values: CDR1 MNHEY, CDR2 SVGEGT. The CDR3 region is CASSFLPSSEQYF. The CDR3 nucleotides are TGTGCCAGCAGTTTCCTACCTAGCTCCGAGCAGTACTTC.

V is TRBV29-1 and J is TRBJ1-5; the match to TRBD1 covers 7 bases. The length of the CDR3 is 13 residues. Germline CDR1 SQVTM, CDR2 ANQGSEA. The trim removed 7 bases at V and 6 bases at J, leaving 9 bases unmatched. The CDR3 here is CSARTGVGQPQHF. The DNA of the CDR3 is TGCAGCGCCCGAACAGGGGTGGGTCAGCCCCAGCATTTT.

J is TRBJ1-5 and V is TRBV19, with a tentative D call TRBD1 (6 bases). The germline CDR1 and CDR2 sequences are LNHDA and SQIVND (reference sequence). This CDR3 is built from 16 residues. V lost 2 bases and J 4 bases, leaving 15 bases between the germline ends. The CDR3 here is CASSIRSGVGNQPQHF. Here the CDR3 DNA reads TGTGCCAGTAGTATAAGGTCAGGGGTAGGGAATCAGCCCCAGCATTTT.

This clone was seen only a few times. The CDR3 DNA sequence: TGCGCCAGCAGTCAGACAATGAACACTGAAGCTTTCTTT. Protein product: CASSQTMNTEAFF. This chain uses TRBV10-2 with TRBJ1-1; D gene uncertain. This CDR3 has 13 residues. Germline-derived CDR1 and CDR2 are WSHSY and SAAADI. Trimming shortened V by 5 bases and J by 0 bases, and 7 bases separated the two germline ends.

V gene TRBV30 combines with J gene TRBJ2-5; 12 bases agree with TRBD2. Trimming at V came to 3 bases and at J to 1 base, leaving 0 bases not matched to a gene. This CDR3 region has 14 residues. The germline V gene encodes CDR1 GTSNPN and CDR2 SVGIG (reference sequence). The CDR3 sequence is CAWRLAGGQETQYF. The CDR3 DNA reads as TGTGCCTGGAGACTAGCGGGGGGCCAAGAGACCCAGTACTTC.